The clone carrying this T cell receptor beta chain has more than one count but fewer than ten. Its antigen is not known. Researchers reported that TCR beta cDNA libraries carried unique molecular identifiers. MiXCR was run by TCRdb on the PCR reads, yielding one entry per CDR3 protein. The table includes approximately 660,000 distinct CDR3 sequences, 55% to 60% detected once. This sample is part of a study of post-analysis software for immune sequencing data. General observations from the study: Patients used about 5 TRBV segments, including TRBV5-6, TRBV5-1 and TRBV20-1, more often than controls. Multiple sclerosis patients showed significantly lower normalized Chao1 diversity than controls did.

Per the germline V gene, CDR1 is SEHNR and CDR2 is FQNEAQ (reference sequence). The CDR3 contains 13 residues. After removal of 11 bases from V and 4 bases from J, the junction contained 8 bases not matched to a gene. This rearrangement joins TRBV7-9 to TRBJ2-3; 8 bases are a match to TRBD2. Input material: blood. This sequence was found in a girl under 10 years old with multiple sclerosis. The CDR3 spells CARASGRSDTQYF. Here the CDR3 DNA reads TGTGCCCGGGCTAGCGGGCGTTCAGATACGCAGTATTTT.